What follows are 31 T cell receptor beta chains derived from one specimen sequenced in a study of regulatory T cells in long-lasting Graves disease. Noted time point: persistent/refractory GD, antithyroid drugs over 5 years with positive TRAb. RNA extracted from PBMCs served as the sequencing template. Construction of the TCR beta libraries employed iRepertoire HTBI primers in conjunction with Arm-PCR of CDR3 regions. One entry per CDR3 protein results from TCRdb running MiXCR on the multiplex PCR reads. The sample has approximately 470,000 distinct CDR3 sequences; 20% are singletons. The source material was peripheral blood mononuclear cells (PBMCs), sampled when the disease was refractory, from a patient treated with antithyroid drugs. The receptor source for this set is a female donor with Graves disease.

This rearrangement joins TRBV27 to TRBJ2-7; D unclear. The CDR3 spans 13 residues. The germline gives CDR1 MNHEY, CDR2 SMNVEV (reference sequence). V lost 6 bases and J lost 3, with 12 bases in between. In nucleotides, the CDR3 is TGTGCCAGCAGGGATGGGGATAACTACGAGCAGTACTTC. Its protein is CASRDGDNYEQYF.

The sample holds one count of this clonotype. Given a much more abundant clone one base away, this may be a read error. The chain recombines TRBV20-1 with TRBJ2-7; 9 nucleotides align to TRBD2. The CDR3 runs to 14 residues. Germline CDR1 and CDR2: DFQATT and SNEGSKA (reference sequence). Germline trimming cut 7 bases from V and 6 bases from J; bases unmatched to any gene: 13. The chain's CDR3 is CSVPRLAGAVEQYF. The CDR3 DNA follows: TGCAGTGTCCCACGGTTAGCGGGAGCGGTCGAGCAGTACTTC.

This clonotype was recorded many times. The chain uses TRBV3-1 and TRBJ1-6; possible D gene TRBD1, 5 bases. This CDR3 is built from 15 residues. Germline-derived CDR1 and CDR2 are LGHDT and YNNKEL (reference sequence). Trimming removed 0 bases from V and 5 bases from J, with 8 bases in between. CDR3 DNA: TGTGCCAGCAGCCAAGATTACAGGAATAATTCACCCCTCCACTTT. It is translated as CASSQDYRNNSPLHF.

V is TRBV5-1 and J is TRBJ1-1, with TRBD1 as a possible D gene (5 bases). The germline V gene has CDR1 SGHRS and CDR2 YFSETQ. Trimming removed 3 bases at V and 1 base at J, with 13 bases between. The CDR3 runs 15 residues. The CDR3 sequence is CASSWGGTGNTEAFF. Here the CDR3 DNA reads TGCGCCAGCAGCTGGGGGGGTACCGGGAACACTGAAGCTTTCTTT.

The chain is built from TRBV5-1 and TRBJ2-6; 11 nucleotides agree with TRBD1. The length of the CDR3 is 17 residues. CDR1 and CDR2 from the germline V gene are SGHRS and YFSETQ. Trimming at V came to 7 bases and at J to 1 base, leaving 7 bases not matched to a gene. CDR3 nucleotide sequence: TGCGCCAGCTACCCCGGGACAGGGGGTTCTGGGGCCAACGTCCTGACTTTC. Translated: CASYPGTGGSGANVLTF. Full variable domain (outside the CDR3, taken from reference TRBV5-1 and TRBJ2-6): KAGVTQTPRYLIKTRGQQVTLSCSPISGHRSVSWYQQTPGQGLQFLFEYFSETQRNKGNFPGRFSGRQFSNSRSEMNVSTLELGDSALYLCASYPGTGGSGANVLTFGAGSRLTVL.

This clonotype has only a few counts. DNA for the CDR3: TGTGCCAGCAGGGAACCCGGGATAAACTATGGCTACACCTTC. This sequence encodes CASREPGINYGYTF. This rearrangement joins TRBV6-1 to TRBJ1-2; D gene ambiguous. The CDR3 totals 14 residues. Trimming pared 6 bases from V and 2 bases from J, leaving 13 bases between. Germline CDR1 reads MNHNS; CDR2 reads SASEGT.

The DNA of the CDR3 is TGTGCCAGCAGCGTAAATGTAGCCACCGGGGAGCTGTTTTTT. Translating it yields CASSVNVATGELFF. J is TRBJ2-2 and V is TRBV9; D is undetermined. Germline V gives CDR1 SGDLS, CDR2 YYNGEE. The CDR3 runs 14 residues. V gave up 1 base and J gave up 4 bases, with 8 bases separating them.

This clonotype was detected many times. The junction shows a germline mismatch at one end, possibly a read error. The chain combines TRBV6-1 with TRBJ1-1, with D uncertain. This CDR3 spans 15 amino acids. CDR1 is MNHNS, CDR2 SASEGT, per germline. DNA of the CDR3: TGTGCCAGCAGGGAAGGACGCTTGAAGAACACTGAAGCTTTCTTT. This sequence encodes CASREGRLKNTEAFF.

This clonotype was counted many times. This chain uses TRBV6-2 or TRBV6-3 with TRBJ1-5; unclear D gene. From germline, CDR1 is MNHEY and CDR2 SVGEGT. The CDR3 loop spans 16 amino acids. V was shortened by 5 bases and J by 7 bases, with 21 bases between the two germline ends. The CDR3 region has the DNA TGTGCCAGCAGTGAATTAATGGGGATTCAAGGACAGCCCCAGCATTTT. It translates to CASSELMGIQGQPQHF.

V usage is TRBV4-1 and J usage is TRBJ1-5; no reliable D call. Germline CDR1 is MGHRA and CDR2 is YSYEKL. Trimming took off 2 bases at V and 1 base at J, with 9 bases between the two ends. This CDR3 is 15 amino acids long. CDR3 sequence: CASSQSPWSNQPQHF. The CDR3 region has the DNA TGCGCCAGCAGCCAATCCCCCTGGAGCAATCAGCCCCAGCATTTT.

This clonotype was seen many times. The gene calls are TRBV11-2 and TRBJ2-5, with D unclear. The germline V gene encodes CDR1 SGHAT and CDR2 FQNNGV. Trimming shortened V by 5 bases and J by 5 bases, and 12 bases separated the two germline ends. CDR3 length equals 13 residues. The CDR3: CASSPTPRETQYF. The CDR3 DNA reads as TGTGCCAGCAGCCCCACCCCCCGGGAGACCCAGTACTTC. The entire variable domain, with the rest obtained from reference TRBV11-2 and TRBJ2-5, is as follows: EAGVAQSPRYKIIEKRQSVAFWCNPISGHATLYWYQQILGQGPKLLIQFQNNGVVDDSQLPKDRFSAERLKGVDSTLKIQPAKLEDSAVYLCASSPTPRETQYFGPGTRLLVL.

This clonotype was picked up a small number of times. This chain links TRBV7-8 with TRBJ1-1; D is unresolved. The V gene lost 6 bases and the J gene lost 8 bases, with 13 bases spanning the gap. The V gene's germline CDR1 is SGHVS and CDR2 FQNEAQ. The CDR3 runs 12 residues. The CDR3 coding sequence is TGTGCCAGCAGACGCTCGCCGGGAGAAGCTTTCTTT. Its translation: CASRRSPGEAFF.

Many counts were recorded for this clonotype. DNA of the CDR3: TGTGCCAGCAACCACCCCGGAAATACCTATGGCTACACCTTC. Translated, it gives CASNHPGNTYGYTF. The genes are TRBV28 and TRBJ1-2; D ambiguous. CDR3 length equals 14 residues. In germline, CDR1 is MDHEN, CDR2 SYDVKM. Trimming stripped 7 bases from V and 4 bases from J, with 16 bases between.

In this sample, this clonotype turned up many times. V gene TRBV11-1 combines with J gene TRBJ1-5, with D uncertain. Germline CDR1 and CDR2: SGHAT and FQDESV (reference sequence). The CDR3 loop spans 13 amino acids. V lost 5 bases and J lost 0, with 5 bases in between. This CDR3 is CASSKTSNQPQHF. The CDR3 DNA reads TGTGCCAGCAGCAAAACTAGCAATCAGCCCCAGCATTTT.

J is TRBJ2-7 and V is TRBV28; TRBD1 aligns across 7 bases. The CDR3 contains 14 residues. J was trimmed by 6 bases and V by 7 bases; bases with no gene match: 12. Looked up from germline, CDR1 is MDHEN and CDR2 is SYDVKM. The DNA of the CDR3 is TGTGCCAGCACTGAACAGGGGATTAGGATCGAGCAGTACTTC. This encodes CASTEQGIRIEQYF.

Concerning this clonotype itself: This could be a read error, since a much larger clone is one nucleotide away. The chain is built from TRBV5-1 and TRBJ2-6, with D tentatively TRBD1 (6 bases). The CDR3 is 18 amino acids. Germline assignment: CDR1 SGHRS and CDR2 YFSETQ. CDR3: CASSPQGTSGSGANALTF. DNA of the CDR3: TGCGCCAGCAGCCCTCAAGGGACATCAGGCTCTGGGGCCAACGCCCTGACTTTC.

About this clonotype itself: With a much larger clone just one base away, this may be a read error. The CDR3 region has the DNA TGCAGTGCTAGCGGGGACGGACAGCCAAACACCGGGGAGCTGTCTTTT. Its protein product is CSASGDGQPNTGELSF. The J gene is TRBJ2-2, the V gene TRBV20-1; D is possibly TRBD1 (6 bases). The CDR3 is made up of 16 amino acids. CDR1 is DFQATT, CDR2 SNEGSKA, per germline (reference sequence).

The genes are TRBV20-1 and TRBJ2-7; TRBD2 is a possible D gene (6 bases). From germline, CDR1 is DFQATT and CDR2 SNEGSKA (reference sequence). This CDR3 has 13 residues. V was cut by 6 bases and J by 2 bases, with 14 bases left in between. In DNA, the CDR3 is TGCAGTGCAGATACTGGAGGGACCTACGAGCAGTACTTC. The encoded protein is CSADTGGTYEQYF.

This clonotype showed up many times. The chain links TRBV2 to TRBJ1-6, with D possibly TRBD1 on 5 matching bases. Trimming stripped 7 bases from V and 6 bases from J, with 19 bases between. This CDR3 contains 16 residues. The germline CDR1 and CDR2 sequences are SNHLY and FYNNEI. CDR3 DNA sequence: TGTGCCAGCATCTTAGTGCGGGGCGAAGTTAATTCACCCCTCCACTTT. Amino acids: CASILVRGEVNSPLHF.

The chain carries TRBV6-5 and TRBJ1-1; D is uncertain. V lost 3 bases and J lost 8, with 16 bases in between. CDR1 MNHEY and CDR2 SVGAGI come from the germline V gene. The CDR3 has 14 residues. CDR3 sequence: CASSYRSTIKEAFF. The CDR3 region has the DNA TGTGCCAGCAGTTATCGTAGTACGATTAAGGAAGCTTTCTTT.

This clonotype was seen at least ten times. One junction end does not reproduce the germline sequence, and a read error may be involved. CDR3 region: CASSLVPNTEAFF. In nucleotides, the CDR3 is TGTGCCAGCAGCTTGGTACCCAACACTGAAGCTTTCTTT. The chain has TRBV5-1 and TRBJ1-1; D ambiguous. Per germline, CDR1 SGHRS and CDR2 YFSETQ. There are 13 residues in the CDR3.

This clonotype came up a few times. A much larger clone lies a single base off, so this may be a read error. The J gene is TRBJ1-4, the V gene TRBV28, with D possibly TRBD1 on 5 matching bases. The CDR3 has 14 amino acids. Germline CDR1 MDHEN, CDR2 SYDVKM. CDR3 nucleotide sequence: TGTGCCAGCAGTTTAAGACAGTTTAATGAAATACTGTTTTTT. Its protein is CASSLRQFNEILFF.

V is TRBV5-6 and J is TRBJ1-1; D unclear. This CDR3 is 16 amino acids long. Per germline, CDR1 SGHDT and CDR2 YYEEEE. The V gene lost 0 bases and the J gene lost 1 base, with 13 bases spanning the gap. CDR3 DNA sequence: TGTGCCAGCAGCTTGGGTACGGCCTCGGGGAACACTGAAGCTTTCTTT. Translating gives CASSLGTASGNTEAFF.

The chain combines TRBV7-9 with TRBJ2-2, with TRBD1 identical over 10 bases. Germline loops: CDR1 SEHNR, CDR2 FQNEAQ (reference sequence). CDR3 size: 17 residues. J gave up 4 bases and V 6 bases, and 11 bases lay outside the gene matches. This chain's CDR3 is CASRSQTTGGGTGELFF. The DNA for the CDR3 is TGTGCCAGCAGGAGCCAGACGACAGGGGGCGGCACCGGGGAGCTGTTTTTT.

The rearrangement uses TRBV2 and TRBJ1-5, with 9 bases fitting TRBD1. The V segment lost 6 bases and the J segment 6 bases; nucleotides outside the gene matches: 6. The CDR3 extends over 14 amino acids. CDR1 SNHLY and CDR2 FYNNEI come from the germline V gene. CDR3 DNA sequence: TGTGCCAGCAGATCGGGACAGGGCGGTCAGCCCCAGCATTTT. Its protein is CASRSGQGGQPQHF.

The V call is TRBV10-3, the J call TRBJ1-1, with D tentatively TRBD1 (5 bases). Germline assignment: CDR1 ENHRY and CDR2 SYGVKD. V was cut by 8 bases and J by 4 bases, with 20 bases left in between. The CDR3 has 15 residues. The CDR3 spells CAIRPSQGMATEAFF. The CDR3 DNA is TGTGCCATCCGCCCATCCCAGGGTATGGCCACTGAAGCTTTCTTT.

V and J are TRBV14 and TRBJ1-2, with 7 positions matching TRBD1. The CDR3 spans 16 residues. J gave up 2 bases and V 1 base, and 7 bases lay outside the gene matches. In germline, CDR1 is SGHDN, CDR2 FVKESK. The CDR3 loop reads CASSQADRLVNYGYTF. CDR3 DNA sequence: TGTGCCAGCAGCCAAGCGGACAGGCTAGTCAACTATGGCTACACCTTC.

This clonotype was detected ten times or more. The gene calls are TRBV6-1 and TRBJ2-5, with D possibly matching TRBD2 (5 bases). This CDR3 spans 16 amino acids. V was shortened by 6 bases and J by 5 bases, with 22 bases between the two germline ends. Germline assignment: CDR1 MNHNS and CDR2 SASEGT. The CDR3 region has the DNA TGTGCCAGCAGCAGCAAGGAAGGAGGCCTCGGGGAGACCCAGTACTTC. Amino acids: CASSSKEGGLGETQYF.

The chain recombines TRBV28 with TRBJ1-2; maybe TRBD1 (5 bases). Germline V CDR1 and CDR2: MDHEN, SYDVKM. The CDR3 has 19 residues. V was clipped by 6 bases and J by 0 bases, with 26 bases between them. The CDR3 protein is CASSPRGTRGPLANYGYTF. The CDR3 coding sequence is TGTGCCAGCAGCCCCCGGGGGACGAGGGGCCCCTTAGCTAACTATGGCTACACCTTC.

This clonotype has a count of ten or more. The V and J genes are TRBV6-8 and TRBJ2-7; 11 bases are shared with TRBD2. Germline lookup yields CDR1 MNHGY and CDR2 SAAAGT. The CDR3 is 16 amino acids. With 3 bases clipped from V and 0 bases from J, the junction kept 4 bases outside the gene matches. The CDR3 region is CASSYTGLAVSYEQYF. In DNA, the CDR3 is TGTGCCAGCAGTTATACGGGACTAGCGGTCTCCTACGAGCAGTACTTC.

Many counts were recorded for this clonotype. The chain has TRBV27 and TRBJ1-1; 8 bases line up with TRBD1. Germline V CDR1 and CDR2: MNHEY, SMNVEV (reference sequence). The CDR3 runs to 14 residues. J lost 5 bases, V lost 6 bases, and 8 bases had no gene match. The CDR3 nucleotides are TGTGCCAGCAGCTTTGGACAGGGAAGAACTGAAGCTTTCTTT. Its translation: CASSFGQGRTEAFF.